This paragraph covers one TCR beta chain sequence. Its cognate antigen is unknown. Several immunoSEQ plates held equal portions of the genomic DNA taken from each subset. Sequencing was performed with immunoSEQ multiplex PCR; in TCRdb, only in-frame clones are kept and a portion is missing. This table has about 490,000 clones, 60% to 85% appearing once. CDR1 and CDR2 (germline): SGHDT, YYEEEE. CDR3 length: 14 amino acids. The V end was cut by 4 bases, the J end by 3 bases, with 14 bases between. The sample belongs to a study of shared clonotypes between healthy human individuals. Broader study findings: An effect of sequencing depth on clonotype sharing among donors was expected. Specimens sampled were limited to blood, with tissue repertoires likely differing.

This rearrangement joins TRBV5-6 to TRBJ2-7; D not certain. This clonotype was sampled from a woman aged 40 to 50 in good health. Some clones in this sample may be carry-over from other donors' samples. The sequenced sample was PBMCs. DNA for the CDR3: TGTGCCAGCAGCCGACTGCTAGGCTTCTACGAGCAGTACTTC. This encodes CASSRLLGFYEQYF.